A selection of T cell receptor beta chains follows, all from one sample in a study of blood T cell repertoires in COVID-19. Assay: immunoSEQ multiplex PCR; the TCRdb copy retains only in-frame clones and omits some. The table includes some 200,000 clones, 70% to 90% detected once. The sequencing sample was made of PBMCs or T cells enriched from blood (not recorded which). The receptors come from a woman between 18 and 29 years old who had recovered from COVID-19. The CDR3 runs from the conserved cysteine through the conserved F or W. Each record gives: J gene, clone size, D gene, V gene, CDR3 DNA, CDR3 protein. A D gene is named only where the DNA matches it firmly. Where a row states a size, it is once, few, many or the class of an expanded clone; other rows omit it.

j_gene: TRBJ1-5
abundance: -
d_gene: -
v_gene: TRBV7-2
CDR3nt: TGTGCCAGCAGCCAAGGAGCGAGGCAGCCCCAGCATTTT
CDR3aa: CASSQGARQPQHF

j_gene: TRBJ1-6
abundance: -
d_gene: TRBD1
v_gene: TRBV6-5
CDR3nt: TGTGCCAGCAGTTACAGTCGGGACAGGGCGGCACCCCTCCACTTT
CDR3aa: CASSYSRDRAAPLHF

j_gene: TRBJ2-7
abundance: -
d_gene: TRBD2
v_gene: TRBV10-3
CDR3nt: TGTGCCATCAGTGAGTCCCTCTCAGCGGGAGGGTTCTGGGAGCAGTACTTC
CDR3aa: CAISESLSAGGFWEQYF

j_gene: TRBJ2-1
abundance: -
d_gene: TRBD2
v_gene: TRBV6-2/TRBV6-3
CDR3nt: TGTGCCACCACCCCGCGAGCGGGAGGGAGCAATGAGCAGTTCTTC
CDR3aa: CATTPRAGGSNEQFF

j_gene: TRBJ1-6
abundance: few
d_gene: -
v_gene: TRBV12-3/TRBV12-4
CDR3nt: TGTGCCAGCAGTTTTTCGGGTCCCCTCCACTTT
CDR3aa: CASSFSGPLHF

j_gene: TRBJ1-5
abundance: once
d_gene: TRBD1
v_gene: TRBV27
CDR3nt: TGTGCCAGCAGTCCCGGGACAGGGGGCGTGAGGCAGCCCCAGCATTTT
CDR3aa: CASSPGTGGVRQPQHF

j_gene: TRBJ2-1
abundance: once
d_gene: -
v_gene: TRBV5-4
CDR3nt: TGTGCCAGCAGCTTGTCGACTACCGCGTATCCCGACCATGAGCAGTTCTTC
CDR3aa: CASSLSTTAYPDHEQFF

j_gene: TRBJ1-3
abundance: once
d_gene: TRBD1
v_gene: TRBV6-5
CDR3nt: TGTGCCAGCAGTTACGGACAGGGGGCGGCTGGAAACACCATATATTTT
CDR3aa: CASSYGQGAAGNTIYF

j_gene: TRBJ2-5
abundance: -
d_gene: TRBD1
v_gene: TRBV6-2/TRBV6-3
CDR3nt: TGTGCCAGCAGTTCCTCGACAGGGGGTCCGGAGACCCAGTACTTC
CDR3aa: CASSSSTGGPETQYF

j_gene: TRBJ2-2
abundance: once
d_gene: -
v_gene: TRBV2
CDR3nt: TGTGCCAGCAGTGTCGAATCTAGCCCCGGGGAGCTGTTTTTT
CDR3aa: CASSVESSPGELFF